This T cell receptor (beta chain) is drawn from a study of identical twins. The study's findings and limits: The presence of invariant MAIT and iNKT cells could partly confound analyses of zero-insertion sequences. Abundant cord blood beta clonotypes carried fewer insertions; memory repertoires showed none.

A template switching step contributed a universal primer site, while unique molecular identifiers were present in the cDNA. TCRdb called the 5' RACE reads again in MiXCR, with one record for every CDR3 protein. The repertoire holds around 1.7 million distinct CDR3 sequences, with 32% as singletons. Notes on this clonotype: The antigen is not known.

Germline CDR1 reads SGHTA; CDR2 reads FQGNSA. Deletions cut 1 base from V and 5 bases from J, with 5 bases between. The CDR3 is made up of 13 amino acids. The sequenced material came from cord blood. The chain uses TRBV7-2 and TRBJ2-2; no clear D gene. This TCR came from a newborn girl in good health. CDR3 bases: TGTGCCAGCAGCTTAGTGTGGACCGGGGAGCTGTTTTTT. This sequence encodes CASSLVWTGELFF. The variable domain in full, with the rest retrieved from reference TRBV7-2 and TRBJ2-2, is GAGVSQSPSNKVTEKGKDVELRCDPISGHTALYWYRQSLGQGLEFLIYFQGNSAPDKSGLPSDRFSAERTGGSVSTLTIQRTQQEDSAVYLCASSLVWTGELFFGEGSRLTVL.